Listed here are 27 T cell receptor beta chains from one sample, sequenced in a study of blood T cell repertoires in COVID-19. Here immunoSEQ multiplex PCR was the method, and the copy in TCRdb shows in-frame clones only, minus some. The repertoire holds about 120,000 clones, with around nine tenths as singletons. Sequenced sample: peripheral blood. Receptors originate from a woman between 50 and 59 years old with acute or convalescent COVID-19.

This chain joins TRBV11-2 and TRBJ1-1; 11 bases line up with TRBD1. This CDR3 comprises 13 residues. Germline V gene lookup returns CDR1 SGHAT and CDR2 FQNNGV. Unmatched junction bases numbered 1, after V lost 3 bases and J lost 7 bases. CDR3 DNA: TGTGCCAGCAGCTTCGGGACAGGGGGTGAAGCTTTCTTT. Translating gives CASSFGTGGEAFF.

The J gene is TRBJ2-2, the V gene TRBV3-1 (or the pseudogene TRBV3-2); 9 bases line up with TRBD2. This CDR3 comprises 16 residues. Germline trimming cut 3 bases from V and 1 base from J; bases unmatched to any gene: 3. Germline-derived CDR1 and CDR2 are LGHDT and YNNKEL (reference sequence). CDR3 DNA: TGTGCCAGCAGCCACCCTAGCGGGGTGAACACCGGGGAGCTGTTTTTT. Translated: CASSHPSGVNTGELFF.

The chain joins TRBV12-3 or TRBV12-4 to TRBJ1-3; D remains unclear. This CDR3 contains 13 residues. Trimming left V 2 bases short and J 2 bases short, with 4 bases between. CDR3 amino acids: CASSLPPGNTIYF. In DNA form, the CDR3 reads TGTGCCAGCAGTTTACCTCCTGGAAACACCATATATTTT.

The rearrangement uses TRBV6-2 or TRBV6-3 and TRBJ2-1; 15 nucleotides match TRBD2. This CDR3 is 19 amino acids long. V lost 7 bases and J lost 0; bases outside the gene matches: 10. The germline V gene encodes CDR1 MNHEY and CDR2 SVGEGT. The CDR3 nucleotides are TGTGCCAGCATCCCCAGTGGACTAGCGGGGGGGGGCTCCTACAATGAGCAGTTCTTC. It encodes CASIPSGLAGGGSYNEQFF.

The genes are TRBV5-5 and TRBJ1-2; 7 bases align to TRBD1. Trimming removed 0 bases from V and 4 bases from J; junction bases left unmatched: 9. The CDR3 totals 16 residues. CDR1 is SGHKS, CDR2 YYEKEE, per germline (reference sequence). The CDR3 bases are TGTGCCAGCAGCTTGGCCCCGGGACAGAAGTCCTATGGCTACACCTTC. Translated, it gives CASSLAPGQKSYGYTF. The whole variable domain, remainder taken from reference TRBV5-5 and TRBJ1-2, is DAGVTQSPTHLIKTRGQQVTLRCSPISGHKSVSWYQQVLGQGPQFIFQYYEKEERGRGNFPDRFSARQFPNYSSELNVNALLLGDSALYLCASSLAPGQKSYGYTFGSGTRLTVV.

The chain is built from TRBV5-6 and TRBJ1-2, with TRBD1 as a possible D gene (6 bases). Germline CDR1 reads SGHDT; CDR2 reads YYEEEE. V was cut by 0 bases and J by 8 bases, with 14 bases left in between. CDR3 size: 14 residues. CDR3 sequence (DNA): TGTGCCAGCAGCTTGGCGGGTTCAGGGGCCGGCTACACCTTC. Residues: CASSLAGSGAGYTF.

The genes are TRBV19 and TRBJ1-1; weak D call: TRBD1 (5 bases). Germline CDR1 is LNHDA and CDR2 is SQIVND (reference sequence). The V and J ends lost 8 bases and 3 bases respectively, with 13 bases between them. CDR3 length: 13 residues. The CDR3 DNA is TGTGCCAGTGGCAGGGTAGAGCACACTGAAGCTTTCTTT. This codes for CASGRVEHTEAFF.

This chain links TRBV19 with TRBJ1-6; maybe TRBD1 (5 bases). This CDR3 has 16 residues. Germline V CDR1 and CDR2: LNHDA, SQIVND (reference sequence). Trimming removed 5 bases from V and 0 bases from J, with 11 bases in between. The CDR3 DNA reads TGTGCCAGTAGTCCCGGGACTGTCTCCTATAATTCACCCCTCCACTTT. Residues: CASSPGTVSYNSPLHF.

This rearrangement joins TRBV10-1 to TRBJ2-3; 9 positions match TRBD1. With V trimmed by 8 bases and J by 2 bases, 2 bases remained unmatched. In germline, CDR1 is WNHNN, CDR2 SYGVQD (reference sequence). The CDR3 runs to 13 residues. The CDR3 DNA reads as TGCGCCAGCCGGGACAGGGCCACAGATACGCAGTATTTT. Protein product: CASRDRATDTQYF.

The rearrangement joins TRBV3-1 (or the pseudogene TRBV3-2) to TRBJ1-2; no firm D call. The V end lost 0 bases, the J end lost 4 bases, and 6 bases lay between the germline ends. This CDR3 is built from 13 residues. Germline-derived CDR1 and CDR2 are LGHDT and YNNKEL (reference sequence). The CDR3 reads CASSQERIYGYTF. The CDR3, as DNA: TGTGCCAGCAGCCAAGAGCGAATCTATGGCTACACCTTC.

The gene calls are TRBV5-4 and TRBJ2-5; 9 bases align to TRBD2. J gave up 5 bases and V 4 bases, and 12 bases lay outside the gene matches. In germline, CDR1 is SGHNT, CDR2 YYREEE (reference sequence). The CDR3 spans 16 residues. The CDR3 bases are TGTGCCAGCAGCGATGGACTAGCGACACTCCGGGAGACCCAGTACTTC. Residues: CASSDGLATLRETQYF.

The chain has TRBV7-8 and TRBJ1-1; weak D call: TRBD1 (6 bases). Germline V gives CDR1 SGHVS, CDR2 FQNEAQ. Trimming pared 5 bases from V and 11 bases from J, leaving 15 bases between. This CDR3 has 12 amino acids. The CDR3 protein is CASSKHREQAFF. The CDR3 DNA follows: TGTGCCAGCAGCAAACACAGGGAGCAGGCTTTCTTT. Full variable domain (missing parts from reference TRBV7-8 and TRBJ1-1): GAGVSQSPRYKVAKRGQDVALRCDPISGHVSLFWYQQALGQGPEFLTYFQNEAQLDKSGLPSDRFFAERPEGSVSTLKIQRTQQEDSAVYLCASSKHREQAFFGQGTRLTVV.

V gene TRBV3-1 (or the pseudogene TRBV3-2) combines with J gene TRBJ2-3; the match to TRBD2 covers 13 bases. The CDR3 has 17 residues. Unmatched junction bases numbered 13, after V lost 10 bases and J lost 3 bases. The V gene's germline CDR1 is LGHDT and CDR2 YNNKEL (reference sequence). This chain's CDR3 is CANSRLAGGAGTDTQYF. CDR3 nucleotides: TGTGCCAACAGTCGACTAGCGGGAGGAGCAGGGACAGATACGCAGTATTTT.

The V gene is TRBV30, the J gene TRBJ1-2; TRBD1 is a possible D gene (6 bases). With 5 bases removed from V and 8 bases from J, the gap between germline ends came to 15 bases. The CDR3 totals 12 residues. Germline V gene sequence: CDR1 GTSNPN, CDR2 SVGIG (reference sequence). CDR3 DNA sequence: TGTGCCTGGTTGGGGGCGCTTACCGGCTACACCTTC. Translation gives CAWLGALTGYTF.

V usage is TRBV19 and J usage is TRBJ1-2; no clear D. The CDR3 totals 10 residues. The germline gives CDR1 LNHDA, CDR2 SQIVND (reference sequence). The V end was cut by 4 bases, the J end by 12 bases, with 9 bases between. CDR3 residues: CASSTPANTF. Written as DNA, the CDR3 is TGTGCCAGTAGTACCCCCGCTAACACCTTC.

The chain has TRBV11-3 and TRBJ1-1, with a weak D call TRBD1 (5 bases). Germline loops: CDR1 SGHNT, CDR2 YENEEA. V lost 1 base and J lost 4, with 13 bases in between. The CDR3 has 15 amino acids. CDR3 nucleotide sequence: TGTGCCAGCAGCTTAGGAGGGGAGGGTGGCACTGAAGCTTTCTTT. It specifies CASSLGGEGGTEAFF. The whole variable domain, remainder taken from reference TRBV11-3 and TRBJ1-1, is EAGVVQSPRYKIIEKKQPVAFWCNPISGHNTLYWYLQNLGQGPELLIRYENEEAVDDSQLPKDRFSAERLKGVDSTLKIQPAELGDSAVYLCASSLGGEGGTEAFFGQGTRLTVV.

This sequence joins TRBV7-2 and TRBJ2-5; 7 positions match TRBD1. With 7 bases clipped from V and 5 bases from J, the junction kept 7 bases outside the gene matches. The CDR3 has 13 residues. Germline assignment: CDR1 SGHTA and CDR2 FQGNSA. CDR3 sequence reads: CASKTGRIETQYF. The CDR3 coding sequence is TGTGCCAGCAAGACAGGGAGAATTGAGACCCAGTACTTC.

J is TRBJ2-7 and V is TRBV6-5; TRBD2 aligns across 13 bases. The CDR3 has 15 amino acids. Per the germline V gene, CDR1 is MNHEY and CDR2 is SVGAGI. The V gene end was trimmed by 4 bases and the J gene end by 2 bases; junction bases not matched to a gene: 2. The CDR3 DNA reads as TGTGCCAGCAGTTCCGGGACTAGCGGGACCTACGAGCAGTACTTC. Translating gives CASSSGTSGTYEQYF.

The chain links TRBV6-5 to TRBJ1-2; the D is unclear. V lost 6 bases and J 4 bases, leaving 15 bases between the germline ends. The CDR3 has 14 residues. The germline V gene encodes CDR1 MNHEY and CDR2 SVGAGI. The CDR3 is CASRKPPFLYGYTF. The CDR3 DNA is TGTGCCAGCAGGAAGCCGCCCTTTCTCTATGGCTACACCTTC.

The J gene is TRBJ1-6, the V gene TRBV6-5; no reliable D call. CDR1 MNHEY and CDR2 SVGAGI come from the germline V gene. V lost 2 bases to trimming and J lost 12 bases, with 8 bases between them. This CDR3 has 12 residues. CDR3 loop: CASSYSGGPLHF. The CDR3 DNA is TGTGCCAGCAGTTACAGTGGCGGACCCCTCCACTTT.

V usage is TRBV19 and J usage is TRBJ2-5, with 10 positions matching TRBD1. This CDR3 spans 16 amino acids. CDR1 is LNHDA, CDR2 SQIVND, per germline (reference sequence). The V gene end was trimmed by 1 base and the J gene end by 1 base; junction bases not matched to a gene: 3. CDR3 nucleotide sequence: TGTGCCAGTAGTATAGGACAGGGGGCTTTCCAAGAGACCCAGTACTTC. Amino acid sequence: CASSIGQGAFQETQYF.

The rearrangement links TRBV11-2 to TRBJ2-7; no definite D call. Germline CDR1 reads SGHAT; CDR2 reads FQNNGV. The V gene lost 4 bases and the J gene lost 3 bases, with 16 bases spanning the gap. The CDR3 covers 15 residues. The CDR3, as DNA: TGTGCCAGCAGCTCCTCAGTCGCTTATGGCTACGAGCAGTACTTC. It encodes CASSSSVAYGYEQYF.

This clone was observed a handful of times. The J gene is TRBJ2-5, the V gene TRBV11-2; 9 bases align to TRBD1. The V segment lost 3 bases and the J segment 6 bases; nucleotides outside the gene matches: 2. The V gene's germline CDR1 is SGHAT and CDR2 FQNNGV. CDR3 length: 13 residues. The CDR3 DNA reads as TGTGCCAGCAGCTTCGGACAGGGGCAGACCCAGTACTTC. This codes for CASSFGQGQTQYF. Full variable domain (outside the CDR3, taken from reference TRBV11-2 and TRBJ2-5): EAGVAQSPRYKIIEKRQSVAFWCNPISGHATLYWYQQILGQGPKLLIQFQNNGVVDDSQLPKDRFSAERLKGVDSTLKIQPAKLEDSAVYLCASSFGQGQTQYFGPGTRLLVL.

This clone was observed a single time. The chain combines TRBV7-3 with TRBJ2-1; 8 bases align to TRBD1. CDR3 length: 15 amino acids. Germline V gene data show CDR1 as SGHTA and CDR2 as FQGTGA. The ends lost 2 bases at V and 2 bases at J; junction bases unmatched: 2. CDR3 protein: CASSLVQGAYNEQFF. In nucleotides, the CDR3 is TGTGCCAGCAGCTTAGTACAGGGGGCCTACAATGAGCAGTTCTTC.

V and J are TRBV19 and TRBJ2-3, with 12 bases that match TRBD2. Germline V gives CDR1 LNHDA, CDR2 SQIVND (reference sequence). Losses at the gene ends were 1 base for V and 6 bases for J; bases not matched to a gene: 17. This CDR3 spans 20 amino acids. CDR3 nucleotide sequence: TGTGCCAGTAGTATAGTCTTTACGGGACTAGCGGGTGGGATCGGCGATACGCAGTATTTT. Translated: CASSIVFTGLAGGIGDTQYF. The complete variable domain, with remaining parts taken from reference TRBV19 and TRBJ2-3, reads DGGITQSPKYLFRKEGQNVTLSCEQNLNHDAMYWYRQDPGQGLRLIYYSQIVNDFQKGDIAEGYSVSREKKESFPLTVTSAQKNPTAFYLCASSIVFTGLAGGIGDTQYFGPGTRLTVL.

V gene TRBV13 combines with J gene TRBJ1-2; D not resolved. V lost 5 bases and J 4 bases, leaving 14 bases between the germline ends. Germline assignment: CDR1 PRHDT and CDR2 FYEKMQ (reference sequence). The CDR3 spans 14 residues. The CDR3: CASSPDAGSYGYTF. The CDR3 region has the DNA TGTGCCAGCAGCCCCGACGCGGGAAGCTATGGCTACACCTTC.

V and J are TRBV6-5 and TRBJ1-2; D is unresolved. The CDR3 extends over 11 amino acids. The V gene's germline CDR1 is MNHEY and CDR2 SVGAGI. CDR3 nucleotide sequence: TGTGCGACCCAGGAGGGCTATGGCTACACCTTC. Translated: CATQEGYGYTF.